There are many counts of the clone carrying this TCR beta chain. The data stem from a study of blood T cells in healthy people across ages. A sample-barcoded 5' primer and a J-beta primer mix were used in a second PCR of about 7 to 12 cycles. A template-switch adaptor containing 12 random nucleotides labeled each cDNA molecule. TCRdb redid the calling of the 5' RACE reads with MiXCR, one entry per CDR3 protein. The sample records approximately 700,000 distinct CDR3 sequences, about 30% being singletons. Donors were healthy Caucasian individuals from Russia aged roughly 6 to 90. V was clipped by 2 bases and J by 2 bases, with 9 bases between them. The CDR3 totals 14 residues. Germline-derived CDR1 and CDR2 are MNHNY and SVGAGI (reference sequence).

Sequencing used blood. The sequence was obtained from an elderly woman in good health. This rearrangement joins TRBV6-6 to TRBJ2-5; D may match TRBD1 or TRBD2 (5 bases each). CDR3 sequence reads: CASSYRGGQETQYF. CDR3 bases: TGTGCCAGCAGTTACAGGGGCGGGCAAGAGACCCAGTACTTC.